These 14 T cell receptor beta chains originate from one sample sequenced in a study of blood T cell repertoires in COVID-19. Profiling relied on immunoSEQ multiplex PCR, and the TCRdb table lists in-frame clones only, not all of them. This sample has some 40,000 clones, with about nine tenths found just once. Sequencing input: peripheral blood. Receptor source: a woman in her 30s in a cohort sampled during active COVID-19.

The rearrangement joins TRBV6-6 to TRBJ2-6, with D hard to call. The germline gives CDR1 MNHNY, CDR2 SVGAGI (reference sequence). CDR3 size: 18 residues. The V end was cut by 5 bases, the J end by 0 bases, with 17 bases between. The CDR3 reads CASSPSGFAISGANVLTF. The CDR3 bases are TGTGCCAGCAGTCCCTCCGGTTTCGCCATCTCTGGGGCCAACGTCCTGACTTTC.

This sequence joins TRBV6-1 and TRBJ1-5; 7 bases are a match to TRBD1. Germline V lookup: CDR1 MNHNS, CDR2 SASEGT. The CDR3 extends over 18 amino acids. V shed 3 bases, J shed 1 base, and the junction held 12 bases outside the gene matches. CDR3: CASSEAGGTGTSNQPQHF. CDR3 nucleotides: TGTGCCAGCAGTGAGGCAGGGGGGACGGGAACGAGCAATCAGCCCCAGCATTTT.

This clone is a singleton in its sample. V gene TRBV2 combines with J gene TRBJ2-1, with D possibly TRBD1 on 5 matching bases. Looked up from germline, CDR1 is SNHLY and CDR2 is FYNNEI. This CDR3 spans 12 amino acids. Deletions cut 9 bases from V and 3 bases from J, with 9 bases between. The CDR3 loop is CARGRNYNEQFF. The CDR3 DNA reads TGTGCCAGGGGGCGGAACTACAATGAGCAGTTCTTC.

This chain uses TRBV6-5 with TRBJ1-2, with D possibly matching TRBD1 (5 bases). V was shortened by 6 bases and J by 4 bases, with 12 bases between the two germline ends. Per the germline V gene, CDR1 is MNHEY and CDR2 is SVGAGI. CDR3 length: 13 amino acids. CDR3 nucleotides: TGTGCCAGCAGCGTAAAGGGGCCCTATGGCTACACCTTC. Translation gives CASSVKGPYGYTF.

This chain's CDR3 is CASGLVPRPAGELFF. The DNA of the CDR3 is TGTGCTAGTGGTTTGGTACCCAGGCCCGCCGGGGAGCTGTTTTTT. The V call is TRBV12-5, the J call TRBJ2-2; D not resolved. The V gene's germline CDR1 is LGHNT and CDR2 FRNRAP. V was clipped by 0 bases and J by 6 bases, with 11 bases between them. The CDR3 is made up of 15 amino acids.

This sequence joins TRBV2 and TRBJ1-1, with TRBD1 matching 8 bases. The J segment lost 0 bases and the V segment lost 6 bases, leaving 3 bases of the junction unmatched. Per the germline V gene, CDR1 is SNHLY and CDR2 is FYNNEI. CDR3 length: 14 amino acids. The chain's CDR3 is CASRRQGMNTEAFF. DNA of the CDR3: TGTGCCAGCAGGAGACAGGGGATGAACACTGAAGCTTTCTTT. Variable domain in full (rest from reference TRBV2 and TRBJ1-1): EPEVTQTPSHQVTQMGQEVILRCVPISNHLYFYWYRQILGQKVEFLVSFYNNEISEKSEIFDDQFSVERPDGSNFTLKIRSTKLEDSAMYFCASRRQGMNTEAFFGQGTRLTVV.

V gene TRBV19 combines with J gene TRBJ2-3; D might be TRBD2 (6 bases). Germline CDR1 reads LNHDA; CDR2 reads SQIVND (reference sequence). Trimming stripped 5 bases from V and 4 bases from J, with 13 bases between. The CDR3 spans 14 residues. CDR3 protein: CASSPHREPDTQYF. The DNA for the CDR3 is TGTGCCAGTAGTCCGCACCGGGAGCCAGATACGCAGTATTTT.

The chain uses TRBV6-6 and TRBJ2-7; TRBD1 matches at 8 bases. Germline CDR1 reads MNHNY; CDR2 reads SVGAGI (reference sequence). Trimming took 0 bases from V and 4 from J; bases not matched to a gene: 8. There are 16 residues in the CDR3. CDR3: CASSYSGTGPFYEQYF. The CDR3 bases are TGTGCCAGCAGTTACTCTGGGACAGGACCCTTTTACGAGCAGTACTTC.

The V and J genes are TRBV13 and TRBJ2-7, with 10 bases aligning to TRBD1. Germline V gives CDR1 PRHDT, CDR2 FYEKMQ (reference sequence). This CDR3 has 13 amino acids. Unmatched junction bases numbered 2, after V lost 5 bases and J lost 4 bases. The CDR3 protein is CASSRTGGYEQYF. The CDR3 region has the DNA TGTGCCAGCAGCCGGACAGGGGGGTACGAGCAGTACTTC.

The rearrangement joins TRBV30 to TRBJ2-3, with 12 bases lining up with TRBD2. CDR3 length equals 17 residues. Germline CDR1 GTSNPN, CDR2 SVGIG (reference sequence). J lost 3 bases, V lost 2 bases, and 9 bases had no gene match. Here the CDR3 reads CAWSSGQTSGRTDTQYF. The DNA for the CDR3 is TGTGCCTGGAGTTCAGGACAGACTAGCGGGAGAACAGATACGCAGTATTTT. Combining the CDR3 with reference TRBV30 and TRBJ2-3 gives the whole variable domain SQTIHQWPATLVQPVGSPLSLECTVEGTSNPNLYWYRQAAGRGLQLLFYSVGIGQISSEVPQNLSASRPQDRQFILSSKKLLLSDSGFYLCAWSSGQTSGRTDTQYFGPGTRLTVL.

The chain employs TRBV11-3 and TRBJ2-7, with D unresolved. CDR1 SGHNT and CDR2 YENEEA come from the germline V gene. V lost 5 bases and J lost 0, with 5 bases in between. This CDR3 comprises 12 residues. As DNA, the CDR3 is TGTGCCAGCAGCCGGAGCTCCTACGAGCAGTACTTC. Its protein product is CASSRSSYEQYF.

This chain connects TRBV5-1 to TRBJ2-2; TRBD2 matches 7 bases. With 4 bases clipped from V and 1 base from J, the junction kept 1 base outside the gene matches. The CDR3 totals 14 residues. Germline lookup yields CDR1 SGHRS and CDR2 YFSETQ. CDR3 coding DNA: TGCGCCAGCAGCGGACTAGGGAACACCGGGGAGCTGTTTTTT. Translation gives CASSGLGNTGELFF. The full variable domain, rest sourced from reference TRBV5-1 and TRBJ2-2, is KAGVTQTPRYLIKTRGQQVTLSCSPISGHRSVSWYQQTPGQGLQFLFEYFSETQRNKGNFPGRFSGRQFSNSRSEMNVSTLELGDSALYLCASSGLGNTGELFFGEGSRLTVL.

The rearrangement uses TRBV6-5 and TRBJ1-5; 8 bases map to TRBD1. Per the germline V gene, CDR1 is MNHEY and CDR2 is SVGAGI. The J segment lost 5 bases and the V segment lost 6 bases, leaving 9 bases of the junction unmatched. The CDR3 covers 15 residues. The CDR3 spells CASSFDRGKYQPQHF. As DNA, the CDR3 is TGTGCCAGCAGCTTCGACAGGGGCAAGTATCAGCCCCAGCATTTT.

The CDR3 spells CASSLTGQPTEKLFF. As DNA, the CDR3 is TGTGCCAGCAGCCTCACAGGACAGCCGACTGAAAAACTGTTTTTT. V and J are TRBV11-2 and TRBJ1-4; a possible D gene is TRBD1 (6 bases). Per germline, CDR1 SGHAT and CDR2 FQNNGV. V lost 5 bases to trimming and J lost 7 bases, with 17 bases between them. The CDR3 sequence is 15 residues long.